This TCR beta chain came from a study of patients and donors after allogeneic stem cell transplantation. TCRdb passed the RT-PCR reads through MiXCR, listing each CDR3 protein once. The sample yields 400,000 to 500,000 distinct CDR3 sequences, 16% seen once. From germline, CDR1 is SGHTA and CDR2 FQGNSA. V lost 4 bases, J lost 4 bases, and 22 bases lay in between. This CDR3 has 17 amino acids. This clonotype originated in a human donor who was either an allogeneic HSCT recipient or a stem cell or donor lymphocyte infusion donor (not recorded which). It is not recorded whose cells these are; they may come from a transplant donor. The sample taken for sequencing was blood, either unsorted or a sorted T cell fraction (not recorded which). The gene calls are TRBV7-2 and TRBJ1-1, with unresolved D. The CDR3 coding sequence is TGTGCCAGCAGCTCCGGGTTTCCCGTGGCCTACCCCACTGAAGCTTTCTTT. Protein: CASSSGFPVAYPTEAFF. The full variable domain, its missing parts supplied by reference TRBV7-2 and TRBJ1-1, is GAGVSQSPSNKVTEKGKDVELRCDPISGHTALYWYRQSLGQGLEFLIYFQGNSAPDKSGLPSDRFSAERTGGSVSTLTIQRTQQEDSAVYLCASSSGFPVAYPTEAFFGQGTRLTVV.